This TCR beta chain emerged from a study of blood T cell repertoires in COVID-19. Germline CDR1 and CDR2: SGHTA and FQGNSA. CDR3 length equals 16 residues. The J segment lost 3 bases and the V segment lost 4 bases, leaving 12 bases of the junction unmatched. The data were produced by immunoSEQ multiplex PCR, yet TCRdb's version contains in-frame clones alone and is incomplete. Among 130,000 or so clones listed, roughly 88% were seen once. In this sample, this clone turned up once. The clonotype was recovered from a man aged 45-65 years with acute or convalescent COVID-19. The chain joins TRBV7-2 to TRBJ2-7; 7 nucleotides line up with TRBD1. The sequencing input was peripheral blood. The CDR3 sequence: CASSSLFRTGDYEQYF. CDR3 coding DNA: TGTGCCAGCAGCTCCCTATTTCGGACAGGAGACTACGAGCAGTACTTC.